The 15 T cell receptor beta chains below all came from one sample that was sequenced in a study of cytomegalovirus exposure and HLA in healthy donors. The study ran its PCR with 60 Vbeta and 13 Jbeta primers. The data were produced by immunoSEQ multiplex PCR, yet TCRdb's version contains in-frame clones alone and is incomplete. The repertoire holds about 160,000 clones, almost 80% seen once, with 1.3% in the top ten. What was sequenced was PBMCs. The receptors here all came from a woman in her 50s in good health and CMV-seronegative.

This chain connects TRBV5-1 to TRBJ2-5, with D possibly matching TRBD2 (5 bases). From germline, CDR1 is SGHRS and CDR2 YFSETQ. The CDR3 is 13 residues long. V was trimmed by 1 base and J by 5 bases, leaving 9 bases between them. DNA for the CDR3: TGCGCCAGCAGCTTGTTTAGCGCGGAGACCCAGTACTTC. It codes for CASSLFSAETQYF.

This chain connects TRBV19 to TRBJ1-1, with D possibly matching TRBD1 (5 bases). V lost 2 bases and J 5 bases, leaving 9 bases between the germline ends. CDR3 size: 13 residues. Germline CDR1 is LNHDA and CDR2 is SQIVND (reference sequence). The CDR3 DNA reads TGTGCCAGTAGTATAAGTCCAGGGACTGAAGCTTTCTTT. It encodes CASSISPGTEAFF.

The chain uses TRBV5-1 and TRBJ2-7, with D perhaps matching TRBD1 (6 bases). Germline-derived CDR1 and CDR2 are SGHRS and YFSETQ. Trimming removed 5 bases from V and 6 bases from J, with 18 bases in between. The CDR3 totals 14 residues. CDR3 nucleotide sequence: TGCGCCAGCAGAAAGGACAGAGGTCGTCCCGAGCAGTACTTC. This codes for CASRKDRGRPEQYF. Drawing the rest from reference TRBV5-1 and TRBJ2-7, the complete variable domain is KAGVTQTPRYLIKTRGQQVTLSCSPISGHRSVSWYQQTPGQGLQFLFEYFSETQRNKGNFPGRFSGRQFSNSRSEMNVSTLELGDSALYLCASRKDRGRPEQYFGPGTRLTVT.

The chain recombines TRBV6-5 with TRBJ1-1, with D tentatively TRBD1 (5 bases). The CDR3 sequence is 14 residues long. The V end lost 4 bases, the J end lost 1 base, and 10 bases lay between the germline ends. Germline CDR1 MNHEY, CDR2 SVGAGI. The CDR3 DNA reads TGTGCCAGCAGTTCTCTCACAGGGAACACTGAAGCTTTCTTT. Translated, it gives CASSSLTGNTEAFF.

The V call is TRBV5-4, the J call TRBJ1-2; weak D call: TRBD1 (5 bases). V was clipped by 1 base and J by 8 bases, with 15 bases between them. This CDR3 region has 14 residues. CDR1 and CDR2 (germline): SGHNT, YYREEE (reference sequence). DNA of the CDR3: TGTGCCAGCAGCTTGTACAGGACCACCGAAGGCTACACCTTC. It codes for CASSLYRTTEGYTF.

The CDR3 is CASSLSEFGSRAFF. The CDR3, as DNA: TGCGCCAGCAGCTTGTCAGAGTTCGGGTCAAGAGCTTTCTTT. The chain combines TRBV5-1 with TRBJ1-1; D gene uncertain. This CDR3 spans 14 amino acids. With 1 base removed from V and 10 bases from J, the gap between germline ends came to 17 bases. Germline CDR1 is SGHRS and CDR2 is YFSETQ.

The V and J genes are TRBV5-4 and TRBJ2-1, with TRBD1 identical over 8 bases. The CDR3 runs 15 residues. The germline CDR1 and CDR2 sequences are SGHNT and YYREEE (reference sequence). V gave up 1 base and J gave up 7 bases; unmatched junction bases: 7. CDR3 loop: CASSLPGGAYNEQFF. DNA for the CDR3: TGTGCCAGCAGCTTGCCAGGGGGCGCGTATAATGAGCAGTTCTTC.

The CDR3: CASSPALRQDEQYF. CDR3 sequence (DNA): TGTGCCAGCAGCCCCGCTTTGAGACAGGACGAGCAGTACTTC. The V call is TRBV4-2, the J call TRBJ2-7, with TRBD1 as a possible D gene (6 bases). V was trimmed by 4 bases and J by 5 bases, leaving 15 bases between them. The germline V gene has CDR1 LGHNA and CDR2 YNFKEQ. The CDR3 has 14 amino acids.

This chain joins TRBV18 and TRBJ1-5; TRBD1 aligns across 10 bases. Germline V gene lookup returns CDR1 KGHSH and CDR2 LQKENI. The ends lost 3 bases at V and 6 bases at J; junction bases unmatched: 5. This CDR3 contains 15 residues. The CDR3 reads CASSPTGGSVQPQHF. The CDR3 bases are TGTGCCAGCTCACCGACAGGGGGCTCGGTTCAGCCCCAGCATTTT.

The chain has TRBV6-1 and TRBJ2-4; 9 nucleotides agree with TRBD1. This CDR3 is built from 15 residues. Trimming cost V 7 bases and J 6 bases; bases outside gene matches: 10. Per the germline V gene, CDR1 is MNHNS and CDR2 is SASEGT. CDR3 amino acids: CASKTNGQGINIQYF. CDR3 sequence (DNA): TGTGCCAGCAAAACTAACGGACAGGGGATAAACATTCAGTACTTC.

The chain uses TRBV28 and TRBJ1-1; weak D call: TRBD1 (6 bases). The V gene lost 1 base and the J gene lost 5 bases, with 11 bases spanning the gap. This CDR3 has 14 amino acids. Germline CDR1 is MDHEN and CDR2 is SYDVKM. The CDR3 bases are TGTGCCAGCAGTTTATCTCGGACAGAAACTGAAGCTTTCTTT. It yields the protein CASSLSRTETEAFF.

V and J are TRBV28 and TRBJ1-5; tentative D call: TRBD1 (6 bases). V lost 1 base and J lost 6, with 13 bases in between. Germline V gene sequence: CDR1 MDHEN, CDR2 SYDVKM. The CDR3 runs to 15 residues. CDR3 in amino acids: CASSLLVGAVQPQHF. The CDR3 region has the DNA TGTGCCAGCAGTTTATTGGTGGGGGCGGTTCAGCCCCAGCATTTT. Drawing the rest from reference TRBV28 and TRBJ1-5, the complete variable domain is DVKVTQSSRYLVKRTGEKVFLECVQDMDHENMFWYRQDPGLGLRLIYFSYDVKMKEKGDIPEGYSVSREKKERFSLILESASTNQTSMYLCASSLLVGAVQPQHFGDGTRLSIL.

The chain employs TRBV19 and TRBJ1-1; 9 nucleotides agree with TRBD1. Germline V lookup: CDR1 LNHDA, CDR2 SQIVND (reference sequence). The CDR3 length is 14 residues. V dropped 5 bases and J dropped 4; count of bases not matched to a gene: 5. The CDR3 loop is CASSLQTGGTEAFF. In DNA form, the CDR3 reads TGTGCCAGTAGTCTGCAGACAGGGGGCACTGAAGCTTTCTTT.

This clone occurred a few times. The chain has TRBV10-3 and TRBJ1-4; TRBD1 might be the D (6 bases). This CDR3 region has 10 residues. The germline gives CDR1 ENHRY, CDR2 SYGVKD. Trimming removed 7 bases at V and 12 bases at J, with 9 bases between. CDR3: CAITNRELFF. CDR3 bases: TGTGCCATCACAAACAGGGAACTGTTTTTT.

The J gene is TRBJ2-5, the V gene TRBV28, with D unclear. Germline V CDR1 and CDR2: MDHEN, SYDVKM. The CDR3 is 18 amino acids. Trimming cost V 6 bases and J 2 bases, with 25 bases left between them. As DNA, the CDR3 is TGTGCCAGCAGCCCTGGCTTAACCTGGGCAGAAATTCAAGAGACCCAGTACTTC. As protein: CASSPGLTWAEIQETQYF.